This T cell receptor (beta chain) was recorded in a study of blood T cell repertoires in COVID-19. Overall study context: Samples of COVID-19 (acute and convalescent) were obtained from the United States, Italy and Spain. PBMCs, B-cell-depleted T cells, or T cells were the source of the cDNA or gDNA that made up the material.

How the authors handled the data: For nucleated cells, counts were estimated from reference gene primer amplification. The protocol was immunoSEQ multiplex PCR, while the TCRdb copy is restricted to in-frame clones and leaves out a portion. That table furnishes V, J and clone size, whereas the DNA furnished D and trimming. The sample lists roughly 120,000 clones, 79% occurring once. The sequence was collected from a woman older than 75 with acute or convalescent COVID-19. The sequencing sample was made of peripheral blood.

The CDR3 loop reads CASSKPLGSAYEQYF. As DNA, the CDR3 is TGTGCCAGCTCTAAGCCGCTCGGCAGCGCCTACGAGCAGTACTTC. The chain has TRBV25-1 and TRBJ2-7; D gene ambiguous. Trimming cost V 8 bases and J 2 bases, with 19 bases left between them. The CDR3 consists of 15 residues. Looked up from germline, CDR1 is MGHDK and CDR2 is SYGVNS.